This TCR beta chain was identified during a study of CD8 T cells in Susac syndrome. General study results and limits: Clonal CD8+ expansion in Susac was highest in TEMRA cells and active patients.

On this clonotype itself: Its antigen remains unknown.

CD8+ and CD4+ blood T cells underwent TCR beta sequencing. TEMRA cells were enriched by FACS, and CD4+ and CD8+ T cells were negatively isolated. Between the trimmed V and J ends, which lost 4 bases and 5 bases, there was a span of 15 bases. Germline V gives CDR1 SQVTM, CDR2 ANQGSEA. This CDR3 comprises 14 residues. RNA, at roughly 0.45 to 1 ug, was reverse transcribed with random hexamers. The method of amplification for TCR beta CDR3 was immunoSEQ multiplex PCR, covering 54 Vbeta and 13 Jbeta. Each CDR3 protein gets one entry after TCRdb re-called the immunoSEQ multiplex PCR reads with MiXCR. The table has 85,000 to 130,000 distinct CDR3 sequences, 94% seen once.

The chain combines TRBV29-1 with TRBJ2-4, with D perhaps matching TRBD1 (7 bases). Material for sequencing was CD8+ T cells from PBMCs. The receptor was isolated from a human donor with Susac syndrome. In DNA form, the CDR3 reads TGCAGCGTTGTGTCCAGGGGGGACCAAAACATTCAGTACTTC. This sequence encodes CSVVSRGDQNIQYF.